Sequencing of this T cell receptor beta chain was carried out in a study of cytomegalovirus exposure and HLA in healthy donors. Points on this clone: No antigen is known for it.

Study results and caveats: Apart from CMV serostatus, no immune exposure information was available.

The PCR made use of 60 Vbeta and 13 Jbeta primers. Measured with immunoSEQ multiplex PCR; TCRdb has only the in-frame clones, and not every one. The table shows around 130,000 clones, with over 60% occurring only once. The CDR3 totals 14 residues. Deletions cut 6 bases from V and 3 bases from J, with 14 bases between. Germline V gene data show CDR1 as MNHGY and CDR2 as SVAAGI. This chain joins TRBV6-9 and TRBJ2-5, with a weak D call TRBD2 (5 bases). Sequencing was carried out using PBMCs. The origin of this receptor is a man aged 35 to 55 in good health and CMV-seronegative. The CDR3 bases are TGTGCCAGCAGCTTCCGGGATCGGGAAGAGACCCAGTACTTC. It yields the protein CASSFRDREETQYF.